The rows below give T cell receptor beta chains drawn from one sample of a study of CD8+ T cells in alopecia areata. Sequencing was performed with immunoSEQ multiplex PCR; in TCRdb, only in-frame clones are kept and a portion is missing. Of about 180,000 clones in the sample, roughly 65% were seen once. Sequences were derived from CD4+ T cells sorted from blood, sampled at week 0. These receptors came from a human donor with alopecia areata. The conserved cysteine and the conserved F or W are not part of the CDR3 here.

cdr3_aa	v_call	j_call
ASSQGRNEQF	TRBV4-3	TRBJ2-1
ASRATSIGAQY	TRBV6-5	TRBJ2-5
ASSYRDNTGELF	TRBV9	TRBJ2-2
SVAGTGNPYEQY	TRBV29-1	TRBJ2-7
ASSLWVSRGYGYT	TRBV5-6	TRBJ1-2
ASSAQQLYQETQY	TRBV9	TRBJ2-5
ASSALNSNQPQH	TRBV7-2	TRBJ1-5
ANRRQRLSSYEQY	TRBV10-2	TRBJ2-7
AWSVPTSEAYGYT	TRBV30	TRBJ1-2
ASSPGGFETQY	TRBV25-1	TRBJ2-5
SVADSGAKNIQY	TRBV29-1	TRBJ2-4
AWSPGITGNTIY	TRBV30	TRBJ1-3
ASSLVSRGVATYEQY	TRBV7-2	TRBJ2-7
AWSTGGGLEQY	TRBV30	TRBJ2-7
ASSLATRLREQY	TRBV11-2	TRBJ2-7
ASSEGVNQPQH	TRBV2	TRBJ1-5
ASSQHARLRGTSYNEQF	TRBV4-3	TRBJ2-1
ASSWWTSGQNEQF	TRBV2	TRBJ2-1
SVSQGSGSGDEKLF	TRBV29-1	TRBJ1-4
ASSKRLAGGDTQY	TRBV9	TRBJ2-3
ASMYYNEQF	TRBV5-1	TRBJ2-1
ASSFDLTTGELF	TRBV5-1	TRBJ2-2
ASSPQTGSYGYT	TRBV4-1	TRBJ1-2
ASGQESTDTQY	TRBV2	TRBJ2-3
SVIDGRTSTDTQY	TRBV29-1	TRBJ2-3
ASTTGGGRPEAF	TRBV6-1	TRBJ1-1
SVSGVGGVYEQY	TRBV29-1	TRBJ2-7
ASSSDRVSEAF	TRBV7-2	TRBJ1-1
ASSQWAQDTEAF	TRBV23-1	TRBJ1-1
AWSISDYGYT	TRBV30	TRBJ1-2
AWDSTGELF	TRBV30	TRBJ2-2
ASSLVPGQSGYT	TRBV7-2	TRBJ1-2
SVMREGGEAF	TRBV29-1	TRBJ1-1
SAAGTEDEQF	TRBV29-1	TRBJ2-1
SVEGQGYEQY	TRBV29-1	TRBJ2-7
ASSQVPDRGGGYT	TRBV4-1	TRBJ1-2
ASSTSGGTYNEQF	TRBV5-1	TRBJ2-1
SVLTPANYGYT	TRBV29-1	TRBJ1-2
ASSPGTALSTDTQY	TRBV19	TRBJ2-3
ASSPGDWGYT	TRBV5-1	TRBJ1-2
ASSLIDTEAF	TRBV11-3	TRBJ1-1
SVRTLNTEAF	TRBV29-1	TRBJ1-1
SGGRGLGDEQY	TRBV29-1	TRBJ2-7
AWRGTGDIEAF	TRBV30	TRBJ1-1
ASSPRVGDYGYT	TRBV6-6	TRBJ1-2
ASSRGSSYNSPLH	TRBV9	TRBJ1-6
SGMRESTEAF	TRBV29-1	TRBJ1-1
SVQKGIEKLF	TRBV29-1	TRBJ1-4